Below, 7 T cell receptor beta chains from the same sample are listed, as sequenced in a study of blood T cell repertoires in COVID-19. Clones were read by immunoSEQ multiplex PCR, and TCRdb kept only the in-frame ones, dropping some. This table holds under 90,000 clones, 70% to 90% found once. Input material: peripheral blood. The receptors were gathered from a man between 65 and 85 years old with active or convalescent COVID-19.

This clone was found a few times. J is TRBJ2-3 and V is TRBV30, with a possible D match to TRBD1 (6 bases). Per the germline V gene, CDR1 is GTSNPN and CDR2 is SVGIG (reference sequence). V was trimmed by 0 bases and J by 4 bases, leaving 14 bases between them. The CDR3 totals 15 residues. The CDR3 DNA sequence: TGTGCCTGGAGTGTGAAGTGGGGGCTGGCAGATACGCAGTATTTT. Translation: CAWSVKWGLADTQYF.

V and J are TRBV5-1 and TRBJ1-4; TRBD1 matches at 7 bases. The CDR3 is 16 residues long. The junction had 4 bases not matched to a gene; V was cut back by 0 bases and J by 2 bases. Looked up from germline, CDR1 is SGHRS and CDR2 is YFSETQ. This CDR3 reads CASSLGYRGTNEKLFF. DNA for the CDR3: TGCGCCAGCAGCTTGGGGTACAGGGGTACTAATGAAAAACTGTTTTTT.

This rearrangement joins TRBV5-5 to TRBJ2-1; D ambiguous. V lost 0 bases and J 0 bases, leaving 16 bases between the germline ends. This CDR3 contains 18 residues. Germline V CDR1 and CDR2: SGHKS, YYEKEE (reference sequence). CDR3 loop: CASSLVGSLVSSYNEQFF. Written as DNA, the CDR3 is TGTGCCAGCAGCTTGGTCGGTAGCCTTGTGAGCTCCTACAATGAGCAGTTCTTC. The entire variable domain, with the rest obtained from reference TRBV5-5 and TRBJ2-1, is as follows: DAGVTQSPTHLIKTRGQQVTLRCSPISGHKSVSWYQQVLGQGPQFIFQYYEKEERGRGNFPDRFSARQFPNYSSELNVNALLLGDSALYLCASSLVGSLVSSYNEQFFGPGTRLTVL.

The CDR3 here is CASSLSGMNTEAFF. The DNA for the CDR3 is TGCGCCAGCAGCTTGTCAGGGATGAACACTGAAGCTTTCTTT. The rearrangement uses TRBV5-1 and TRBJ1-1; D might be TRBD1 (5 bases). Trimming took 1 base from V and 0 from J, leaving 7 bases between them. Germline V gives CDR1 SGHRS, CDR2 YFSETQ. This CDR3 has 14 residues.

The V gene is TRBV6-5, the J gene TRBJ2-7; 9 nucleotides line up with TRBD2. Per the germline V gene, CDR1 is MNHEY and CDR2 is SVGAGI. The V gene end was trimmed by 2 bases and the J gene end by 7 bases; junction bases not matched to a gene: 9. The CDR3 runs to 15 residues. The CDR3, as DNA: TGTGCCAGCAGTTACGGGGCTAGCGGGGCGGGAGAGCAGTACTTC. This translates into CASSYGASGAGEQYF.

As DNA, the CDR3 is TGCGCCAGCAGCTACAGCGGGGGCAACACTGAAGCTTTCTTT. It encodes CASSYSGGNTEAFF. The chain carries TRBV5-1 and TRBJ1-1; weak D call: TRBD1 (6 bases). V was pared by 3 bases and J by 2 bases, with 11 bases between. CDR1 and CDR2 (germline): SGHRS, YFSETQ. The CDR3 length is 14 residues.

CDR3 protein: CASSRDREVYEQYF. Here the CDR3 DNA reads TGTGCCAGCAGCCGGGACAGGGAGGTCTACGAGCAGTACTTC. The gene calls are TRBV6-5 and TRBJ2-7, with 9 bases matching TRBD1. The germline V gene has CDR1 MNHEY and CDR2 SVGAGI. V shed 6 bases and J 3 bases; nucleotides not matched to a gene: 6. CDR3 length: 14 amino acids.